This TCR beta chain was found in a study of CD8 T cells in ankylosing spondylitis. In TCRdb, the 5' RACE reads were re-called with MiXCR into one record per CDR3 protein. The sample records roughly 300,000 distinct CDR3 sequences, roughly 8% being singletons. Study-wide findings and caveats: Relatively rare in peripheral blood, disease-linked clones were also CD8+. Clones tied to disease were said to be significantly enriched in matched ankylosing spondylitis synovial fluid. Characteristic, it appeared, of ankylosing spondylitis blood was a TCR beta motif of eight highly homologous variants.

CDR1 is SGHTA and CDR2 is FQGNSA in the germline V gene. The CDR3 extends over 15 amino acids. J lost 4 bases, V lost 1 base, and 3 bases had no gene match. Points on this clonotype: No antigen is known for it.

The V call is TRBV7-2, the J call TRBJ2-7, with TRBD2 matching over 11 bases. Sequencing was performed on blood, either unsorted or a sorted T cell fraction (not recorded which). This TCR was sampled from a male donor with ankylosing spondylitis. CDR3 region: CASSLETSGDYEQYF. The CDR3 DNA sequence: TGTGCCAGCAGCTTAGAGACTAGCGGGGATTACGAGCAGTACTTC.